A selection of T cell receptor beta chains follows, all from one sample in a study of cytomegalovirus exposure and HLA in healthy donors. The assay was immunoSEQ multiplex PCR, and TCRdb's table has in-frame clones only and misses some. There are over 85,000 clones in the sample; about 74% occur only once, and 7.5% to 9% lies in the top ten. The sample was PBMCs. Receptors were obtained from a female donor in good health and CMV-seronegative. The conserved cysteine and the conserved F or W are not part of the CDR3 here. A D gene is named only where the DNA matches it firmly.

d_call j_call v_call cdr3_aa
TRBD1 TRBJ2-1 TRBV6-1 ASSETGAQF
. TRBJ2-6 TRBV19 ASFPPGLQAPAGANVLT
TRBD1 TRBJ2-7 TRBV15 ATSRDPGQGSSYEQY
TRBD1 TRBJ1-1 TRBV11-2 ASSHQGVMGNTEAF
TRBD1 TRBJ1-1 TRBV7-2 ASSFSGTGGSTEAF
TRBD1 TRBJ1-5 TRBV2 ASSRTGESNQPQH
. TRBJ1-5 TRBV7-2 ASSLSPNQPQH
. TRBJ1-4 TRBV6-5 ASNAPLGGEKLF
TRBD2 TRBJ2-1 TRBV9 ASSVASPTSGVYNEQF
TRBD1 TRBJ2-7 TRBV27 ASSLGGTGNHEQY
. TRBJ1-4 TRBV29-1 SVFSTANEKLF
TRBD1 TRBJ2-3 TRBV11-3 ASSLGGTGARQY